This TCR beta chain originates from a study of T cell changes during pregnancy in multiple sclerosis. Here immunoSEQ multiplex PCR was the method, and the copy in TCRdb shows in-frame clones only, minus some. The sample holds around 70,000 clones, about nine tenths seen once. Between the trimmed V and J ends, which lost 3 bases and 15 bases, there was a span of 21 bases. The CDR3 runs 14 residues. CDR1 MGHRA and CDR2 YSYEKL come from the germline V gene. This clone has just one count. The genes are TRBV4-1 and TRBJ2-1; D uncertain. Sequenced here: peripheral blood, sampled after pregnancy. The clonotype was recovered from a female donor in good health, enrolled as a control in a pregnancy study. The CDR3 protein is CASSQPNTNNVLFF. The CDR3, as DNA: TGCGCCAGCAGCCAGCCGAATACTAACAATGTTTTGTTCTTC.